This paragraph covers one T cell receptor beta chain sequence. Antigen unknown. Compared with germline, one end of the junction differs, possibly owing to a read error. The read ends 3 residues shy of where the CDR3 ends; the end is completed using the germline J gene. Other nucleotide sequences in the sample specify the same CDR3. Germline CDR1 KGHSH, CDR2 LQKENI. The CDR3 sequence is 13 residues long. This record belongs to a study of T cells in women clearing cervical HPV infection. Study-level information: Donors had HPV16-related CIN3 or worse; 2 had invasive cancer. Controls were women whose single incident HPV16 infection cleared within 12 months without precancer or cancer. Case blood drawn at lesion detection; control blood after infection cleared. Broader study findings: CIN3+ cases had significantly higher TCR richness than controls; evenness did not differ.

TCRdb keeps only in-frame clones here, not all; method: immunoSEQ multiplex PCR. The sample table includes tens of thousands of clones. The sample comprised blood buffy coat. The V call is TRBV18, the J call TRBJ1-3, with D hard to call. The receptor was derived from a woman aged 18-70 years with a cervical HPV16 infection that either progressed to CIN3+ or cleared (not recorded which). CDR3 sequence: CASSSPAGNTIYF. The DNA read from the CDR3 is TGTGCCAGCTCATCCCCAGCGGGAAACACA.